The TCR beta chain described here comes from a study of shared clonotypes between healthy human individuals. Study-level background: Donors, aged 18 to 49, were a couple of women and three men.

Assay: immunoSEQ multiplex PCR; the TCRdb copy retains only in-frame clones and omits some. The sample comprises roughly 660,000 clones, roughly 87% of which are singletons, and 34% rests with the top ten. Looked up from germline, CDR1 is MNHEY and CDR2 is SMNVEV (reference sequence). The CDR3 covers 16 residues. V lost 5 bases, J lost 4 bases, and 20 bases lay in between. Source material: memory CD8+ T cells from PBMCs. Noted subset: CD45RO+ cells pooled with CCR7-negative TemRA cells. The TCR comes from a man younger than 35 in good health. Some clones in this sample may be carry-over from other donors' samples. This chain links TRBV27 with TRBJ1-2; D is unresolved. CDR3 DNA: TGTGCCAGCAGTCCTATCGGCGGGGATAGTCGCTATGGCTACACCTTC. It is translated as CASSPIGGDSRYGYTF.